The T cell receptor beta chain described here comes from a study of kidney transplant recipient with SARS-CoV-2 infection. This clonotype occurred many times. TCRdb itself ran the reads through MiXCR, one entry per CDR3 protein. The data contain 200,000 to 300,000 distinct CDR3 sequences, about 28% of them singletons. V lost 5 bases and J lost 1, with 9 bases in between. CDR1 is DFQATT and CDR2 is SNEGSKA in the germline V gene (reference sequence). This CDR3 region has 14 residues. The V gene is TRBV20-1, the J gene TRBJ2-6; D gene uncertain. Specimen: a blood sample, collected at baseline and on roughly day 110 from a kidney transplant recipient. This TCR was recovered from a young adult male patient who had COVID-19 and was a kidney transplant recipient. Among the T cells, some may be from the graft donor. CDR3 in amino acids: CSAPIISGANVLTF. The DNA of the CDR3 is TGCAGTGCTCCTATTATATCTGGGGCCAACGTCCTGACTTTC.